Below are 15 T cell receptor beta chains sequenced from a single sample in a study of blood T cell repertoires in COVID-19. Repertoires were generated with immunoSEQ multiplex PCR, while TCRdb's copy carries only in-frame clones and drops some. Of some 150,000 clones detected, about 86% appear once; the ten largest clones hold about 8%. The sequenced sample consisted of peripheral blood. The receptors stem from a woman aged 60-75 years with acute or convalescent COVID-19.

The chain couples TRBV11-3 to TRBJ1-1; 7 bases match TRBD1. V trimming: 2 bases; J trimming: 7 bases; junction bases outside the gene matches: 7. Per germline, CDR1 SGHNT and CDR2 YENEEA. This CDR3 contains 14 residues. The DNA of the CDR3 is TGTGCCAGCAGCTTAAGAGGGGGCTCCCTTGAAGCTTTCTTT. It codes for CASSLRGGSLEAFF. Full variable domain (outside the CDR3, taken from reference TRBV11-3 and TRBJ1-1): EAGVVQSPRYKIIEKKQPVAFWCNPISGHNTLYWYLQNLGQGPELLIRYENEEAVDDSQLPKDRFSAERLKGVDSTLKIQPAELGDSAVYLCASSLRGGSLEAFFGQGTRLTVV.

The J gene is TRBJ2-1, the V gene TRBV14; 8 bases line up with TRBD1. Germline V lookup: CDR1 SGHDN, CDR2 FVKESK. CDR3 length: 17 residues. V lost 3 bases to trimming and J lost 9 bases; unmatched junction nucleotides: 16. CDR3 sequence: CASSQRTGRGMKVEQFF. In nucleotides, the CDR3 is TGTGCCAGCAGCCAGAGGACAGGGCGTGGGATGAAGGTTGAGCAGTTCTTC.

The V call is TRBV30, the J call TRBJ1-3, with D hard to call. The CDR3 loop spans 13 amino acids. Between the trimmed V and J ends, which lost 2 bases and 1 base, there was a span of 6 bases. The germline V gene has CDR1 GTSNPN and CDR2 SVGIG (reference sequence). CDR3 residues: CAWSQESGNTIYF. Here the CDR3 DNA reads TGTGCCTGGAGTCAAGAGTCTGGAAACACCATATATTTT. The full variable domain, its missing parts supplied by reference TRBV30 and TRBJ1-3, is SQTIHQWPATLVQPVGSPLSLECTVEGTSNPNLYWYRQAAGRGLQLLFYSVGIGQISSEVPQNLSASRPQDRQFILSSKKLLLSDSGFYLCAWSQESGNTIYFGEGSWLTVV.

The chain couples TRBV4-2 to TRBJ2-3; D uncertain. Germline V gene sequence: CDR1 LGHNA, CDR2 YNFKEQ. The V end lost 0 bases, the J end lost 1 base, and 11 bases lay between the germline ends. The CDR3 loop spans 16 amino acids. In nucleotides, the CDR3 is TGTGCCAGCAGCCAAGATCCCCGGCAGGGCACAGATACGCAGTATTTT. This translates into CASSQDPRQGTDTQYF.

V is TRBV25-1 and J is TRBJ2-1, with a weak D call TRBD2 (6 bases). The CDR3 contains 15 residues. Looked up from germline, CDR1 is MGHDK and CDR2 is SYGVNS. Trimming cost V 1 base and J 5 bases, with 12 bases left between them. The CDR3 DNA follows: TGTGCCAGCAGTGAATCTGGGGGGAGAAACAATGAGCAGTTCTTC. This gives the protein CASSESGGRNNEQFF. Filled out from reference TRBV25-1 and TRBJ2-1, the complete variable domain reads EADIYQTPRYLVIGTGKKITLECSQTMGHDKMYWYQQDPGMELHLIHYSYGVNSTEKGDLSSESTVSRIRTEHFPLTLESARPSHTSQYLCASSESGGRNNEQFFGPGTRLTVL.

V gene TRBV10-3 combines with J gene TRBJ2-1, with TRBD2 matching 9 bases. With 4 bases clipped from V and 6 bases from J, the junction kept 7 bases outside the gene matches. The CDR3 is made up of 15 amino acids. CDR1 is ENHRY and CDR2 is SYGVKD in the germline V gene. The CDR3 DNA sequence: TGTGCCATCAGTGTTGTAGCGGGGGTCGCCAATGAGCAGTTCTTC. It codes for CAISVVAGVANEQFF.

This chain joins TRBV6-5 and TRBJ1-1; 8 bases align to TRBD1. Trimming took 4 bases from V and 4 from J; bases not matched to a gene: 8. Germline CDR1 is MNHEY and CDR2 is SVGAGI. The CDR3 extends over 15 amino acids. The CDR3 is CASSFDQGAGTEAFF. CDR3 nucleotide sequence: TGTGCCAGCAGTTTCGACCAGGGGGCAGGCACTGAAGCTTTCTTT.

J is TRBJ2-1 and V is TRBV28, with D perhaps TRBD1 (6 bases). V dropped 6 bases and J dropped 3 bases, with 15 bases sitting between them. This CDR3 has 15 residues. In germline, CDR1 is MDHEN, CDR2 SYDVKM. Here the CDR3 DNA reads TGTGCCAGCAGCCAAATCACAGGGTTCTACAATGAGCAGTTCTTC. It codes for CASSQITGFYNEQFF.

This clone was counted between two and nine times. The J gene is TRBJ2-5, the V gene TRBV5-6; 8 bases fit TRBD1. From germline, CDR1 is SGHDT and CDR2 YYEEEE. This CDR3 region has 14 residues. V was clipped by 4 bases and J by 5 bases; unmatched bases: 7. DNA of the CDR3: TGTGCCAGCAGCAGGACAGGGTCTGGGGAGACCCAGTACTTC. Protein product: CASSRTGSGETQYF. Full variable domain (rest looked up from reference TRBV5-6 and TRBJ2-5): DAGVTQSPTHLIKTRGQQVTLRCSPKSGHDTVSWYQQALGQGPQFIFQYYEEEERQRGNFPDRFSGHQFPNYSSELNVNALLLGDSALYLCASSRTGSGETQYFGPGTRLLVL.

This clone has just one count. The junction departs from the called germline gene at one end, perhaps through a read error. The rearrangement uses TRBV28 and TRBJ2-1; 8 bases map to TRBD1. CDR3 length equals 15 residues. Germline CDR1 and CDR2: MDHEN and SYDVKM. The CDR3: CASSPGTGVYSEQFF. As DNA, the CDR3 is TGTGCCAGCAGTCCCGGGACAGGCGTATACAGTGAGCAGTTCTTC.

This clone came up once. The chain is built from TRBV7-2 and TRBJ1-6; D is perhaps TRBD1 (5 bases). This CDR3 region has 18 residues. Germline V gene sequence: CDR1 SGHTA, CDR2 FQGNSA. V lost 2 bases to trimming and J lost 0 bases, with 14 bases between them. CDR3 region: CASSLRPGGSSYNSPLHF. CDR3 nucleotides: TGTGCCAGCAGCTTAAGGCCCGGGGGGAGCTCCTATAATTCACCCCTCCACTTT.

In regard to this clone: Additional DNA sequences in this sample encode the identical CDR3. The chain couples TRBV30 to TRBJ1-1; D not resolved. The germline V and J ends were trimmed by 1 base and 0 bases, with 6 bases remaining between them. CDR3 length: 13 amino acids. CDR1 is GTSNPN, CDR2 SVGIG, per germline (reference sequence). CDR3 region: CAWSGQLNTEAFF. For the CDR3, the DNA is TGTGCCTGGAGTGGGCAGTTGAACACTGAAGCTTTCTTT.

The sample holds one count of this clone. The junction does not match germline at one end; this may be a read error. The J gene is TRBJ2-2, the V gene TRBV7-7; 8 nucleotides agree with TRBD1. The CDR3 totals 16 residues. The germline CDR1 and CDR2 sequences are SSHAT and FNYEAQ (reference sequence). The CDR3 here is CASSLRTGPNTGELFF. The DNA for the CDR3 is TGTGCTAGCAGCTTGCGGACAGGGCCGAACACCGGGGAGCTGTTTTTT.

The table lists this clone with a few counts. The J gene is TRBJ1-1, the V gene TRBV3-1 (or the pseudogene TRBV3-2); the D gene is possibly TRBD1 (5 bases). CDR1 and CDR2 from the germline V gene are LGHDT and YNNKEL (reference sequence). V lost 4 bases and J 5 bases, leaving 17 bases between the germline ends. This CDR3 is built from 15 residues. CDR3 residues: CASSRGTGGRTEAFF. CDR3 bases: TGTGCCAGCAGCCGCGGGACCGGCGGGAGAACTGAAGCTTTCTTT.

The chain employs TRBV18 and TRBJ2-3; weak D call: TRBD1 (6 bases). This CDR3 has 16 amino acids. Trimming took off 2 bases at V and 6 bases at J, with 18 bases between the two ends. Germline CDR1 and CDR2: KGHSH and LQKENI. CDR3 nucleotides: TGTGCCAGCTCACCAGTCAGACAGGCTGCGGCGGATACGCAGTATTTT. Translating it yields CASSPVRQAAADTQYF.